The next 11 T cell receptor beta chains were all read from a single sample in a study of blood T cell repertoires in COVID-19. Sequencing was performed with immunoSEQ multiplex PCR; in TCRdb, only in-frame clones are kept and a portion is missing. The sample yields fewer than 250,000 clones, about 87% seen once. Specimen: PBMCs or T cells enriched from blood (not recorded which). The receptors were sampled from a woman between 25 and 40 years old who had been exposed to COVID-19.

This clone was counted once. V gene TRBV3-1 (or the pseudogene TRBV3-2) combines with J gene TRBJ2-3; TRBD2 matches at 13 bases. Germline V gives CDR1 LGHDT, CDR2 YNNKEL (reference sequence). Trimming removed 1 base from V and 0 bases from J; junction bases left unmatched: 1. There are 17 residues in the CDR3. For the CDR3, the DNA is TGTGCCAGCAGCCAAGGGGGACTAGCGGGGAGCACAGATACGCAGTATTTT. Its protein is CASSQGGLAGSTDTQYF.

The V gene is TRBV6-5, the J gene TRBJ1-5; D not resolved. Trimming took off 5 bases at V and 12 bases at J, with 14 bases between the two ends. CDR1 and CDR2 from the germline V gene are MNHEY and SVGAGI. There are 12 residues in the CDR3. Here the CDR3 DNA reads TGTGCCAGCAGTCCCAGTGGCGGGCTCCAGCATTTT. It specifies CASSPSGGLQHF.

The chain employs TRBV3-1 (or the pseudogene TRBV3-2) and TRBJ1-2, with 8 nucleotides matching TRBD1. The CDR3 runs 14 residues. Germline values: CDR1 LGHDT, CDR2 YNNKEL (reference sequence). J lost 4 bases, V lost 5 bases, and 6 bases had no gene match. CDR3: CASSRGTGIYGYTF. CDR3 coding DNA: TGTGCCAGCAGCAGAGGGACAGGCATCTATGGCTACACCTTC.

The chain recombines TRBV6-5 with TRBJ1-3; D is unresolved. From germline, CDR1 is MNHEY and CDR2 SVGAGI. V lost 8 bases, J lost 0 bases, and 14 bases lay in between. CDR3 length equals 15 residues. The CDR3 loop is CASFETPISGNTIYF. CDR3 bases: TGTGCCAGCTTTGAGACACCGATCTCTGGAAACACCATATATTTT.

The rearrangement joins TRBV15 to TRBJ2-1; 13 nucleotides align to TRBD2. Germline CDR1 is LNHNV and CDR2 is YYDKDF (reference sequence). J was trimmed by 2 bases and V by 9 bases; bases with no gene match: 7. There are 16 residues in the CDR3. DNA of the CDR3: TGTGCCACTGGGACTAGCGGGACTAGAGCCTACAATGAGCAGTTCTTC. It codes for CATGTSGTRAYNEQFF.

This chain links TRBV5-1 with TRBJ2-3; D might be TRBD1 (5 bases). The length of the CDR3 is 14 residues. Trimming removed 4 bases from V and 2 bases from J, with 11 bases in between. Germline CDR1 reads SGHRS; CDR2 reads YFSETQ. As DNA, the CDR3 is TGCGCCAGCAGCGGAAGACAGTACACAGATACGCAGTATTTT. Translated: CASSGRQYTDTQYF.

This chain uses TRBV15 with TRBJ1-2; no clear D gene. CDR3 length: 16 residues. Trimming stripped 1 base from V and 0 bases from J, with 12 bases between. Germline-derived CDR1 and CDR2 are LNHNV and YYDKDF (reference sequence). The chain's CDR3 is CATSRGGGGTNYGYTF. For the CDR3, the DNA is TGTGCCACCAGCAGAGGGGGTGGAGGGACTAACTATGGCTACACCTTC.

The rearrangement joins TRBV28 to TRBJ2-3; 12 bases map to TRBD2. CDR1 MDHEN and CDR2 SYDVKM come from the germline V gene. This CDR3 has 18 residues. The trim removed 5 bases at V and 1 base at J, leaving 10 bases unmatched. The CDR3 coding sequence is TGTGCCAGCAGTGATTCGACTAGCGGGAGTATTGGCACAGATACGCAGTATTTT. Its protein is CASSDSTSGSIGTDTQYF.

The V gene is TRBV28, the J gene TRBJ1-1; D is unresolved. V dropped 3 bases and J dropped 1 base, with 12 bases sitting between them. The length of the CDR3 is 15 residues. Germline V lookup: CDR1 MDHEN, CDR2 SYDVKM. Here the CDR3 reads CASSLNVDKNTEAFF. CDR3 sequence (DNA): TGTGCCAGCAGTTTGAATGTCGACAAGAACACTGAAGCTTTCTTT.

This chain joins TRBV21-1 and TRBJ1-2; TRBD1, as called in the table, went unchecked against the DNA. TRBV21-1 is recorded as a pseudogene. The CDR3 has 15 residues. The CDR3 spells CASSKASGGRFGYTF. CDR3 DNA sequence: TGTGCCAGCAGCAAAGCGTCAGGGGGTCGGTTTGGCTACACCTTC.

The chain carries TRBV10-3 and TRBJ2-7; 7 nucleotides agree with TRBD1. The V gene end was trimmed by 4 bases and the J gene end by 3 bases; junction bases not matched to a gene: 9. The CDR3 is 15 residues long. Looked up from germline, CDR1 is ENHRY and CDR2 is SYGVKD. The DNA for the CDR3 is TGTGCCATCAGTGGGGGACAGCGTTTTTACTACGAGCAGTACTTC. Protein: CAISGGQRFYYEQYF.